The T cell receptor (beta chain) described here comes from a study of T cells expressing NK-cell markers. Study-wide findings and caveats: There were a few donors in whom these clonotypes also led the CD3+CD56-NKG2C+ fraction. Uncertainty persisted over the HCMV specificity of expanded NKG2C+ T cell clones.

TCRdb re-analyzed the 5' RACE reads; it lists each CDR3 protein once, without DNA. Recorded for this sample: 550,000 to 600,000 distinct CDR3 sequences. There are 12 residues in the CDR3. To note about this clonotype: The antigen is unknown.

Sequencing used blood T cells: a sorted CD56 or NKG2C T cell subset, CD4+ or CD8+ T cells, or bulk PBMC T cells (not recorded which). This clonotype was obtained from a man younger than 35 in good health. The genes are TRBV12-3 or TRBV12-4 and TRBJ2-3. The CDR3 here is CASSLVFDTQYF.